These 6 T cell receptor beta chains were all obtained from the same sample, sequenced in a study of early T cells in non-severe SARS-CoV-2 infection. TCRdb called the 5' RACE reads again in MiXCR, with one record for every CDR3 protein. The data contain tens of thousands of distinct CDR3 sequences, less than 15% of them seen just once; the ten biggest clones take up roughly 8.3%. The sample was whole blood. The source of these receptors is an adult who was a healthcare worker with PCR-confirmed SARS-CoV-2 infection or an uninfected control (not recorded which).

The chain uses TRBV4-1 and TRBJ1-5; 9 bases line up with TRBD1. Germline CDR1 reads MGHRA; CDR2 reads YSYEKL. The J segment lost 2 bases and the V segment lost 0 bases, leaving 5 bases of the junction unmatched. The CDR3 is 17 amino acids. The CDR3 loop is CASSQDLGTGRNQPQHF. For the CDR3, the DNA is TGCGCCAGCAGCCAAGATTTGGGGACAGGGCGCAATCAGCCCCAGCATTTT.

This chain links TRBV7-2 with TRBJ2-7, with D perhaps being TRBD1 or TRBD2 (5 bases each). In germline, CDR1 is SGHTA, CDR2 FQGNSA. The CDR3 sequence is 13 residues long. V was trimmed by 3 bases and J by 8 bases, leaving 14 bases between them. CDR3: CASSFRDPLQQYF. CDR3 bases: TGTGCCAGCAGCTTCCGGGACCCTCTTCAGCAGTACTTC.

In its sample, this clonotype was seen many times. This chain links TRBV7-3 with TRBJ2-6; D possibly corresponds to TRBD2 (7 bases). This CDR3 region has 17 residues. Trimming shortened V by 5 bases and J by 2 bases, and 16 bases separated the two germline ends. The germline V gene has CDR1 SGHTA and CDR2 FQGTGA. CDR3 in amino acids: CASSPNLGGAGANVLTF. CDR3 nucleotide sequence: TGTGCCAGCAGCCCGAACTTAGGGGGGGCTGGGGCCAACGTCCTGACTTTC.

The chain recombines TRBV18 with TRBJ2-2; D is possibly TRBD1 (5 bases). Germline V gives CDR1 KGHSH, CDR2 LQKENI. The CDR3 is 15 amino acids. The V gene lost 2 bases and the J gene lost 3 bases, with 10 bases spanning the gap. This CDR3 reads CASSPGAGHTGELFF. The CDR3, as DNA: TGTGCCAGCTCACCAGGGGCCGGCCACACCGGGGAGCTGTTTTTT. Combining the CDR3 with reference TRBV18 and TRBJ2-2 gives the whole variable domain NAGVMQNPRHLVRRRGQEARLRCSPMKGHSHVYWYRQLPEEGLKFMVYLQKENIIDESGMPKERFSAEFPKEGPSILRIQQVVRGDSAAYFCASSPGAGHTGELFFGEGSRLTVL.

This clonotype was seen a handful of times. This chain connects TRBV27 to TRBJ2-7, with D unclear. CDR3 length: 13 amino acids. Germline V gene lookup returns CDR1 MNHEY and CDR2 SMNVEV (reference sequence). Trimming cost V 5 bases and J 0 bases, with 8 bases left between them. The CDR3 nucleotides read TGTGCCAGCAGTCGGCGGCCCTCCTACGAGCAGTACTTC. It translates to CASSRRPSYEQYF.

The chain has TRBV2 and TRBJ2-3; 10 positions agree with TRBD2. Germline V gene sequence: CDR1 SNHLY, CDR2 FYNNEI. V lost 6 bases to trimming and J lost 1 base; unmatched junction nucleotides: 7. This CDR3 has 16 amino acids. The CDR3 DNA reads TGTGCCAGCAGACCTAGCGGGAGTGGAGGCACAGATACGCAGTATTTT. It translates to CASRPSGSGGTDTQYF.